The 9 T cell receptor beta chains below were found in one sample sequenced in a study of blood T cell repertoires in COVID-19 (dated by TCRdb to the early 2020s). The library was prepared using the immunoSEQ multiplex PCR assay. TCRdb holds this immuneACCESS table with in-frame rearrangements only. Some clones are missing; in checked studies, unresolved V genes explain under half, and the rest has no known cause. Counted in this sample were 57,000 or so clones; approximately 83% of them appeared once. About 15% of the sample is held by the ten biggest clonotypes. The specimen sequenced was peripheral blood. The receptor set was obtained from a human donor in a cohort sampled during active COVID-19.

This clone was detected only once. The CDR3, as DNA: TGTGCCAGCAGTTACTCGAGTACTCGTAATGAAAAACTGTTTTTT. Its translation: CASSYSSTRNEKLFF. The V call is TRBV6-5, the J call TRBJ1-4; D not certain. The length of the CDR3 is 15 residues. V shed 0 bases and J shed 4 bases, with 9 bases lying between them. Germline V gives CDR1 MNHEY, CDR2 SVGAGI.

J is TRBJ2-3 and V is TRBV6-5; 10 nucleotides align to TRBD1. With 3 bases clipped from V and 6 bases from J, the junction kept 6 bases outside the gene matches. Germline-derived CDR1 and CDR2 are MNHEY and SVGAGI. The CDR3 is 15 residues long. CDR3 nucleotide sequence: TGTGCCAGCAGTTATTTGGGACAGGGGATGGATACGCAGTATTTT. This encodes CASSYLGQGMDTQYF.

V usage is TRBV5-4 and J usage is TRBJ2-1, with TRBD2 identical over 15 bases. This CDR3 spans 17 amino acids. V was pared by 4 bases and J by 7 bases, with 9 bases of the junction left unmatched. CDR1 is SGHNT, CDR2 YYREEE, per germline (reference sequence). CDR3 in DNA: TGTGCCAGCAGCACGGGACTAGCGGGAGGCTTTTCGAATGAGCAGTTCTTC. This codes for CASSTGLAGGFSNEQFF.

The V gene is TRBV19, the J gene TRBJ2-5; D is ambiguous. The germline CDR1 and CDR2 sequences are LNHDA and SQIVND (reference sequence). V was clipped by 4 bases and J by 0 bases, with 9 bases between them. CDR3 length equals 14 residues. The CDR3, as DNA: TGTGCCAGTAGTACGGGTTCTCACCAAGAGACCCAGTACTTC. It is translated as CASSTGSHQETQYF.

This clone has a single count. The chain couples TRBV5-1 to TRBJ2-5, with 7 positions matching TRBD1. V gave up 1 base and J gave up 5 bases; unmatched junction bases: 14. CDR1 and CDR2 (germline): SGHRS, YFSETQ. The CDR3 spans 17 residues. The DNA of the CDR3 is TGCGCCAGCAGCTTGTCGTCTCTTACAGGGGCAGGGGAGACCCAGTACTTC. Amino acid sequence: CASSLSSLTGAGETQYF. Based on the CDR3 plus reference TRBV5-1 and TRBJ2-5, the full variable domain is KAGVTQTPRYLIKTRGQQVTLSCSPISGHRSVSWYQQTPGQGLQFLFEYFSETQRNKGNFPGRFSGRQFSNSRSEMNVSTLELGDSALYLCASSLSSLTGAGETQYFGPGTRLLVL.

V is TRBV7-6 and J is TRBJ2-1; D possibly corresponds to TRBD2 (5 bases). The CDR3 length is 15 residues. CDR1 SGHVS and CDR2 FNYEAQ come from the germline V gene. V lost 0 bases and J lost 7, with 13 bases in between. Written as DNA, the CDR3 is TGTGCCAGCAGCTTAGCTAAACTAGTAGATAATGAGCAGTTCTTC. As protein: CASSLAKLVDNEQFF.

The chain is built from TRBV11-2 and TRBJ1-6; a possible D gene is TRBD1 (5 bases). Germline V gives CDR1 SGHAT, CDR2 FQNNGV. The CDR3 is 15 residues long. V was shortened by 1 base and J by 3 bases, with 7 bases between the two germline ends. CDR3 loop: CASSLAGLYNSPLHF. The CDR3 DNA reads TGTGCCAGCAGCTTAGCAGGGCTCTATAATTCACCCCTCCACTTT.

Only one count was recorded for this clone. The rearrangement links TRBV5-5 to TRBJ2-7; 14 nucleotides match TRBD2. Germline V gene sequence: CDR1 SGHKS, CDR2 YYEKEE (reference sequence). The CDR3 loop spans 15 amino acids. V dropped 4 bases and J dropped 4; count of bases not matched to a gene: 4. CDR3 sequence reads: CASSPRTSGGYEQYF. In DNA form, the CDR3 reads TGTGCCAGCAGCCCACGGACTAGCGGGGGGTACGAGCAGTACTTC. The full variable domain, its missing parts supplied by reference TRBV5-5 and TRBJ2-7, is DAGVTQSPTHLIKTRGQQVTLRCSPISGHKSVSWYQQVLGQGPQFIFQYYEKEERGRGNFPDRFSARQFPNYSSELNVNALLLGDSALYLCASSPRTSGGYEQYFGPGTRLTVT.

This chain uses TRBV7-8 with TRBJ2-1; 9 nucleotides align to TRBD1. Per germline, CDR1 SGHVS and CDR2 FQNEAQ. The CDR3 covers 15 residues. J gave up 8 bases and V 0 bases, and 5 bases lay outside the gene matches. The CDR3 region is CASSLADRGLHEQFF. CDR3 sequence (DNA): TGTGCCAGCAGCTTAGCGGACAGGGGCCTCCATGAGCAGTTCTTC.